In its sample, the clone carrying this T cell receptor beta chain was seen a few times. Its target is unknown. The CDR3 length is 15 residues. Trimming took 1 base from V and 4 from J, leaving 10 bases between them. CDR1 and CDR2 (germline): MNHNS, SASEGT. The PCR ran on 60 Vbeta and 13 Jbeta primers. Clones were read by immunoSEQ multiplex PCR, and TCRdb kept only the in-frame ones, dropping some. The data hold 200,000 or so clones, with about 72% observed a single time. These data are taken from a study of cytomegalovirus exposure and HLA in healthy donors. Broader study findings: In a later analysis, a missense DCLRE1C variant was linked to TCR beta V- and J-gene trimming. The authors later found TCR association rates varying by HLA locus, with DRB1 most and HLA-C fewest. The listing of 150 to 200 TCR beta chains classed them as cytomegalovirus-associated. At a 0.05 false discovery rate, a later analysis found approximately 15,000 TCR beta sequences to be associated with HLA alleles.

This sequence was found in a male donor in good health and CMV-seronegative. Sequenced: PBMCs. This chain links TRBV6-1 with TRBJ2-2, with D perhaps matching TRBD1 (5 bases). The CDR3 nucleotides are TGTGCCAGCAGTGAAGTAGGGGTCTTCACCGGGGAGCTGTTTTTT. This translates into CASSEVGVFTGELFF.